The 13 T cell receptor beta chains below come from one sample, sequenced in a study of post-analysis software for immune sequencing data. Whole-study results and caveats: Controls showed lower frequencies than patients for roughly five TRBV segments, and TRBV5-6, TRBV5-1 and TRBV20-1 were among these.

Unique-molecular-identifier-tagged TCR beta cDNA libraries were used. MiXCR, run by TCRdb on the PCR reads, gives a single entry per CDR3 protein. This sample has a few hundred thousand distinct CDR3 sequences, with roughly 38% found just once. These receptors have no known antigen. The sample was blood. These receptors all come from a girl between 10 and 17 years old with multiple sclerosis.

The J gene is TRBJ2-7, the V gene TRBV6-1; 10 bases align to TRBD1. The junction had 6 bases not matched to a gene; V was cut back by 5 bases and J by 2 bases. The CDR3 loop spans 15 amino acids. Germline CDR1 MNHNS, CDR2 SASEGT. The CDR3 sequence: CASSQGGTGAYEQYF. Written as DNA, the CDR3 is TGTGCCAGCAGTCAAGGCGGGACAGGGGCCTACGAGCAGTACTTC.

The chain links TRBV27 to TRBJ1-5; D unclear. Trimming took off 4 bases at V and 3 bases at J, with 10 bases between the two ends. The CDR3 covers 14 residues. Germline CDR1 and CDR2: MNHEY and SMNVEV (reference sequence). CDR3 DNA sequence: TGTGCCAGCAGTTCCCCGGGTGACAATCAGCCCCAGCATTTT. It codes for CASSSPGDNQPQHF.

The rearrangement uses TRBV29-1 and TRBJ2-5; 12 nucleotides line up with TRBD1. Germline CDR1 and CDR2: SQVTM and ANQGSEA. Germline trimming cut 7 bases from V and 3 bases from J; bases unmatched to any gene: 12. This CDR3 is built from 16 residues. Written as DNA, the CDR3 is TGCAGCGCCGAGGGGGACAGGGGGCTCATGAAAGAGACCCAGTACTTC. Amino acid sequence: CSAEGDRGLMKETQYF.

This sequence joins TRBV20-1 and TRBJ2-5; 10 positions agree with TRBD1. The assigned J gene may be wrong: the sequence end matches TRBJ2-7 better. CDR1 DFQATT and CDR2 SNEGSKA come from the germline V gene (reference sequence). The CDR3 is made up of 14 amino acids. For the CDR3, the DNA is TGCAGTGCTAGAGCTGGACAGGGGGTTGGCGAGCAGTACTTC. Its translation is CSARAGQGVGEQYF.

V and J are TRBV29-1 and TRBJ2-7; D may be TRBD1 (7 bases). The germline V gene encodes CDR1 SQVTM and CDR2 ANQGSEA. CDR3 length: 14 amino acids. The CDR3 reads CSSKEGALSYEQYF. Here the CDR3 DNA reads TGCAGTTCAAAGGAGGGGGCCCTAAGCTACGAGCAGTACTTC.

This clonotype was detected a few times. The genes are TRBV4-3 and TRBJ2-1; D remains ambiguous. This CDR3 has 16 residues. Germline V gene lookup returns CDR1 LGHNA and CDR2 YSLEER. V dropped 1 base and J dropped 6 bases, with 16 bases sitting between them. The CDR3 sequence is CASSQVLGRAANEQFF. In DNA form, the CDR3 reads TGCGCCAGCAGCCAAGTATTAGGACGGGCCGCCAATGAGCAGTTCTTC.

The V gene is TRBV7-3, the J gene TRBJ2-5; D may be TRBD2 (5 bases). Trimming removed 5 bases at V and 3 bases at J, with 10 bases between. Germline-derived CDR1 and CDR2 are SGHTA and FQGTGA. The length of the CDR3 is 13 residues. The CDR3 sequence: CASSPRREETQYF. CDR3 sequence (DNA): TGTGCCAGCAGCCCTAGGCGGGAAGAGACCCAGTACTTC.

Concerning this clonotype itself: At one boundary the junction diverges from the germline segment, which might be a read error. The chain recombines TRBV4-1 with TRBJ1-5; TRBD1 matches 9 bases. Germline V lookup: CDR1 MGHRA, CDR2 YSYEKL. This CDR3 is built from 16 residues. CDR3 in amino acids: CASSQVLQGANQSQHF. The CDR3 DNA reads as TGCGCCAGCAGCCAAGTATTACAGGGGGCCAATCAGTCCCAGCATTTT.

The V and J genes are TRBV18 and TRBJ2-7, with D maybe TRBD2 (5 bases). The germline gives CDR1 KGHSH, CDR2 LQKENI. The CDR3 spans 16 residues. The V and J ends lost 1 base and 2 bases respectively, with 15 bases between them. This CDR3 reads CASSPRQEASPYEQYF. The CDR3 DNA reads TGTGCCAGCTCACCACGGCAGGAGGCTTCTCCCTACGAGCAGTACTTC.

This clonotype has more than one count but fewer than ten. The chain links TRBV15 to TRBJ2-2; maybe TRBD1 (6 bases). Germline CDR1 reads LNHNV; CDR2 reads YYDKDF (reference sequence). The CDR3 is 15 amino acids. V lost 4 bases and J lost 8, with 17 bases in between. The CDR3 loop is CATSTTQGWAGELFF. DNA of the CDR3: TGTGCCACCAGCACTACACAGGGTTGGGCAGGGGAGCTGTTTTTT.

The chain recombines TRBV6-5 with TRBJ1-2; D is unclear. The CDR3 consists of 16 residues. Germline loops: CDR1 MNHEY, CDR2 SVGAGI. With 1 base removed from V and 4 bases from J, the gap between germline ends came to 16 bases. The CDR3 region is CASSYWDPQSRYGYTF. The CDR3 DNA reads TGTGCCAGCAGTTACTGGGATCCTCAGTCGCGCTATGGCTACACCTTC.

The chain uses TRBV19 and TRBJ2-7; 10 bases are a match to TRBD1. This CDR3 comprises 15 residues. CDR1 and CDR2 from the germline V gene are LNHDA and SQIVND (reference sequence). V shed 5 bases and J 4 bases; nucleotides not matched to a gene: 8. CDR3 sequence reads: CASSAHRDRGYEQYF. CDR3 nucleotides: TGTGCCAGTAGTGCCCACCGGGACAGGGGTTACGAGCAGTACTTC.

This clonotype has a handful of counts. The chain is built from TRBV20-1 and TRBJ1-3, with 9 bases identical to TRBD1. V gave up 6 bases and J gave up 5 bases; unmatched junction bases: 2. From germline, CDR1 is DFQATT and CDR2 SNEGSKA (reference sequence). This CDR3 region has 12 residues. CDR3 protein: CSAGQGRNTIYF. The CDR3 coding sequence is TGCAGTGCGGGACAGGGTCGAAACACCATATATTTT.